This paragraph covers one T cell receptor (beta chain) sequence. The sample is drawn from a study of T cell changes during pregnancy in multiple sclerosis. Generated by immunoSEQ multiplex PCR, the TCRdb table keeps only in-frame clones and is missing some. Here the sample spans tens of thousands of clones, 90% to 95% being singletons. The CDR3 extends over 17 amino acids. This TCR came from a female donor with multiple sclerosis, enrolled in a pregnancy study. The material sequenced was CD8+ T cells from peripheral blood mononuclear cells, taken before pregnancy. The chain recombines TRBV21-1 with TRBJ1-1; the tabulated D call, TRBD1, remains unverified against the DNA. TRBV21-1 is flagged as a pseudogene. CDR3 nucleotides: TGTGCCAGCAGCAAATCGGAAGCACCCCCTGGGCACACTGAAGCTTTCTTT. Residues: CASSKSEAPPGHTEAFF.